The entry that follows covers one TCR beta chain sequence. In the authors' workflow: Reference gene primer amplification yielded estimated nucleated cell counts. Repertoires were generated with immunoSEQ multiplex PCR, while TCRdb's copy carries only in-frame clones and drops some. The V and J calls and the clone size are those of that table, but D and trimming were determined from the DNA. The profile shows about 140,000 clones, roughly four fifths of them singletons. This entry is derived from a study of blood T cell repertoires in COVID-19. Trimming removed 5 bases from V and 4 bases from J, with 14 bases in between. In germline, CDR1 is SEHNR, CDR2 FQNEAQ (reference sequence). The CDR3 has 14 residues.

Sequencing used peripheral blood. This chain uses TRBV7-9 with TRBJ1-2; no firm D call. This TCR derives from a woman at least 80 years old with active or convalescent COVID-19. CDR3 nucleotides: TGTGCCAGCAGCGCCACGGACTCTCTCTATGGCTACACCTTC. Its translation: CASSATDSLYGYTF.